This paragraph covers one TCR beta chain sequence. Template switching (which added a universal primer site) was used, and cDNA carried unique molecular identifiers. TCRdb used MiXCR to reprocess the 5' RACE reads, holding one entry per CDR3 protein. The sample shows roughly 1,500,000 distinct CDR3 sequences, more than 30% of them seen only once. Germline-derived CDR1 and CDR2 are DFQATT and SNEGSKA (reference sequence). This CDR3 comprises 14 residues. Trimming shortened V by 3 bases and J by 5 bases, and 16 bases separated the two germline ends. The entry originates in a study of identical twins. This chain links TRBV20-1 with TRBJ2-5; D is perhaps TRBD1 or TRBD2 (5 bases each). The clonotype was recovered from a newborn girl in good health. Sample: cord blood. The CDR3 region is CSASFGRGVETQYF. As DNA, the CDR3 is TGCAGTGCTAGCTTTGGTAGAGGGGTGGAGACCCAGTACTTC.